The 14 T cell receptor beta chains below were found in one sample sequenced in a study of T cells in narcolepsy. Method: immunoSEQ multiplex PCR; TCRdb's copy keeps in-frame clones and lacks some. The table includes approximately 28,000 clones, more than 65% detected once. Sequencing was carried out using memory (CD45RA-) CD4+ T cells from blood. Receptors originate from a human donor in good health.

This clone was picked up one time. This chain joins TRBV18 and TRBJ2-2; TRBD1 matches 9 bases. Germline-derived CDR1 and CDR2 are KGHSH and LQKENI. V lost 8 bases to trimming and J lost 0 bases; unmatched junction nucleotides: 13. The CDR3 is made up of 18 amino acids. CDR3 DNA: TGTGCCAGCCGGACAGGGGATCCCCAGCACGCGAACACCGGGGAGCTGTTTTTT. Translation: CASRTGDPQHANTGELFF.

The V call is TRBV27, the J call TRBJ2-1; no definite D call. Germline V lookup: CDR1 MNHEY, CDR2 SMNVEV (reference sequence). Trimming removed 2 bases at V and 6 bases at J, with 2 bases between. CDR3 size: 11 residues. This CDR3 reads CASSLPNEQFF. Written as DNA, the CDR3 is TGTGCCAGCAGTTTACCCAATGAGCAGTTCTTC.

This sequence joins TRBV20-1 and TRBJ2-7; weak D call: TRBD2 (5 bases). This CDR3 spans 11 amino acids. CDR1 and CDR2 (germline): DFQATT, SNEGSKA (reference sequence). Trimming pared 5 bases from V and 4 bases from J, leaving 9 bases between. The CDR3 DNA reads TGCAGTGCTCGAGGAGGTTACGAGCAGTACTTC. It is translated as CSARGGYEQYF.

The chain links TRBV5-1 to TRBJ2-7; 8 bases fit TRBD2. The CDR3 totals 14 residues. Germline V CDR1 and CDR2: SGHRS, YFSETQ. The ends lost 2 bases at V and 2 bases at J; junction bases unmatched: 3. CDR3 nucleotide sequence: TGCGCCAGCAGCTTATCACTAGCGGCCTACGAGCAGTACTTC. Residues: CASSLSLAAYEQYF.

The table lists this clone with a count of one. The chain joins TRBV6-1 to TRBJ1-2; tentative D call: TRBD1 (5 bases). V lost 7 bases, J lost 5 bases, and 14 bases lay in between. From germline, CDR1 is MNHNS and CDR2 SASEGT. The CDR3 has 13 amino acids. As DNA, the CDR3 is TGTGCCAGCAAGCCGGGACCTGGGTATGGCTACACCTTC. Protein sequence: CASKPGPGYGYTF.

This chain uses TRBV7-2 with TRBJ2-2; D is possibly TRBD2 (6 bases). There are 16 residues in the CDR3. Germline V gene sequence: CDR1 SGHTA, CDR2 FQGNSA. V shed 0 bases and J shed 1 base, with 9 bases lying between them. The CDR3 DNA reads TGTGCCAGCAGCTTAGCGGCGCGGGGGAACACCGGGGAGCTGTTTTTT. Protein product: CASSLAARGNTGELFF.

The CDR3 sequence: CASSLGGTNEQFF. CDR3 bases: TGCGCCAGCAGTTTAGGGGGGACCAATGAGCAGTTCTTC. The chain uses TRBV10-2 and TRBJ2-1, with D tentatively TRBD1 or TRBD2 (6 bases each). V lost 5 bases to trimming and J lost 6 bases, with 11 bases between them. The CDR3 extends over 13 amino acids. The V gene's germline CDR1 is WSHSY and CDR2 SAAADI.

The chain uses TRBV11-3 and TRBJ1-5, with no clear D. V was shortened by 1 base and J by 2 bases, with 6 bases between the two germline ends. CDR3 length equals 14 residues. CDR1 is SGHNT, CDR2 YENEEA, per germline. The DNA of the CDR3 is TGTGCCAGCAGCTTAGTGAGTGGCAATCAGCCCCAGCATTTT. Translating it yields CASSLVSGNQPQHF.

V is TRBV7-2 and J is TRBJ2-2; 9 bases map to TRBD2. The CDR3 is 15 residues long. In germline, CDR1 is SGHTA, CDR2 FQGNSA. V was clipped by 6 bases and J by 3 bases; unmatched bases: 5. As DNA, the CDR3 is TGTGCCAGCAGGTATAGACTAGCGGACACCGGGGAGCTGTTTTTT. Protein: CASRYRLADTGELFF.

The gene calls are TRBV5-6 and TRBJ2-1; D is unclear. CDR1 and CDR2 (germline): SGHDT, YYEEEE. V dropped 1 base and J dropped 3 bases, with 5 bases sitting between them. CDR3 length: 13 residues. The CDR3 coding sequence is TGTGCCAGCAGCTTGTCTGACTACAATGAGCAGTTCTTC. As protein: CASSLSDYNEQFF.

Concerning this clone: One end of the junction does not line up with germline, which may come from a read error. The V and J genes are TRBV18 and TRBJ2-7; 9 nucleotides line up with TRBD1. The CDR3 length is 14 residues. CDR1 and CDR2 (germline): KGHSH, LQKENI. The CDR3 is CASSPRGQGNEQYF. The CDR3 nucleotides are TGTGCCAGCTCCCCACGGGGACAGGGTAACGAGCAGTACTTC.

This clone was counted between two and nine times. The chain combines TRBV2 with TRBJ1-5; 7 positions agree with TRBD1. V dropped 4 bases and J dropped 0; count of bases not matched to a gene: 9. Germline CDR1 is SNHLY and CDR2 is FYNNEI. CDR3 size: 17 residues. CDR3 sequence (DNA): TGTGCCAGCAGTGGACAGGGTCCAGGTATTAGCAATCAGCCCCAGCATTTT. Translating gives CASSGQGPGISNQPQHF.

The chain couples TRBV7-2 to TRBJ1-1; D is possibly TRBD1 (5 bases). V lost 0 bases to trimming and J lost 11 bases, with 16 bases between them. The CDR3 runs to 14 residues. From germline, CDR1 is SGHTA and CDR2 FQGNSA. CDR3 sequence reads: CASSLAGTPDVAFF. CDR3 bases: TGTGCCAGCAGCTTAGCCGGGACTCCAGACGTGGCTTTCTTT.

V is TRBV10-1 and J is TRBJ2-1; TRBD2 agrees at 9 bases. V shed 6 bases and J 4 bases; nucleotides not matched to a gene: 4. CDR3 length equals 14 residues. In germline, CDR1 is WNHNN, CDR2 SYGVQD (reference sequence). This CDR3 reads CASSGTSRYNEQFF. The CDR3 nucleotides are TGCGCCAGCAGCGGGACTAGCAGATACAATGAGCAGTTCTTC.